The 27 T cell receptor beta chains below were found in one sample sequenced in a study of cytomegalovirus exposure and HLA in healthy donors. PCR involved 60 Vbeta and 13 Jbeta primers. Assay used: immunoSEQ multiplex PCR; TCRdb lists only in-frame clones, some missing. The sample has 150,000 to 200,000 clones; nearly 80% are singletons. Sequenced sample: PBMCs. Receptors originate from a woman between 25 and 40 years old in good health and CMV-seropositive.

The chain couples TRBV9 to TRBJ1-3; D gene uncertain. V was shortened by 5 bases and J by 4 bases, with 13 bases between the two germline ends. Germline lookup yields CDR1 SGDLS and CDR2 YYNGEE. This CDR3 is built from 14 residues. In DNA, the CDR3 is TGTGCCAGCAGTTTAGGTCCGGGGGGAAACACCATATATTTT. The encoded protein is CASSLGPGGNTIYF.

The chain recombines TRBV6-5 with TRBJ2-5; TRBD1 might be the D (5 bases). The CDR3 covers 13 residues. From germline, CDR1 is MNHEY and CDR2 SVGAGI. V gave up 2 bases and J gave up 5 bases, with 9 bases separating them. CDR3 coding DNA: TGTGCCAGCAGTTACGTGTGGGGCGAGACCCAGTACTTC. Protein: CASSYVWGETQYF.

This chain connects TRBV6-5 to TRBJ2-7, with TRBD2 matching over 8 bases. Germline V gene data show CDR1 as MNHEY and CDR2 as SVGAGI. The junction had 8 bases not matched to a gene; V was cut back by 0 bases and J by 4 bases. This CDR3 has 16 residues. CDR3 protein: CASSYSIGGETYEQYF. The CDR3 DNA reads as TGTGCCAGCAGTTACTCGATCGGGGGGGAGACTTACGAGCAGTACTTC.

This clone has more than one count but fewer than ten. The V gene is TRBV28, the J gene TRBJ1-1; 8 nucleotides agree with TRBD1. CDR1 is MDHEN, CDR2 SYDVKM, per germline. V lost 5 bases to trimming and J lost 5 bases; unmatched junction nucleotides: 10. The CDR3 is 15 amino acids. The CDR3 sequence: CASSGEQGDGTEAFF. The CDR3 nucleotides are TGTGCCAGCAGTGGTGAACAGGGGGATGGGACTGAAGCTTTCTTT. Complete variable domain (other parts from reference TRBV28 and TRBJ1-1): DVKVTQSSRYLVKRTGEKVFLECVQDMDHENMFWYRQDPGLGLRLIYFSYDVKMKEKGDIPEGYSVSREKKERFSLILESASTNQTSMYLCASSGEQGDGTEAFFGQGTRLTVV.

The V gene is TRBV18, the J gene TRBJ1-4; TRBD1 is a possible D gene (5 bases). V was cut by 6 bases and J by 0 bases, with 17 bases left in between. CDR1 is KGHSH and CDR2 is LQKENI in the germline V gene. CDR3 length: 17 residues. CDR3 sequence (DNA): TGTGCCAGCTCCCGCTCCAATGACAGAGCAACTAATGAAAAACTGTTTTTT. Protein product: CASSRSNDRATNEKLFF.

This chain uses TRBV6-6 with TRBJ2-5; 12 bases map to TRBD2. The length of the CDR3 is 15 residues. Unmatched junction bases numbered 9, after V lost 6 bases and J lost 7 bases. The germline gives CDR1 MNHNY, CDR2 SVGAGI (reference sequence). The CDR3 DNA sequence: TGTGCCAGCAGCTTTCTAGCGGGAGGGGTTGGGACCCAGTACTTC. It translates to CASSFLAGGVGTQYF.

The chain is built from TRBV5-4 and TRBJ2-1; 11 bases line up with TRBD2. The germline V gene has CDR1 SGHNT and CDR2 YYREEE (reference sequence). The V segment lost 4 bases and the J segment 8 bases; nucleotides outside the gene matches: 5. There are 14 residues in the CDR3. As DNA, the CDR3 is TGTGCCAGCAGCATAGCGGGGGGGGGCGATGAGCAGTTCTTC. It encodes CASSIAGGGDEQFF.

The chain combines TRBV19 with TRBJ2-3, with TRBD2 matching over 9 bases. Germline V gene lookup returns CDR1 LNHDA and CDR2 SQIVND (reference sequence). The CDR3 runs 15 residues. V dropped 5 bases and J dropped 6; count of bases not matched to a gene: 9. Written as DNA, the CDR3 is TGTGCCAGTAGTGGTCAGGCTAGCGGGGCGGATACGCAGTATTTT. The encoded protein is CASSGQASGADTQYF.

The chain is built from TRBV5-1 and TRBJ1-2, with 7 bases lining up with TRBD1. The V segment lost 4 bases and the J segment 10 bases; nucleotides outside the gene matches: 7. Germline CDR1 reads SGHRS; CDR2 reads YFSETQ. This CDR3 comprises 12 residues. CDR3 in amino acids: CASSDLGQIYTF. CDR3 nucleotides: TGCGCCAGCAGCGATTTGGGACAGATCTACACCTTC.

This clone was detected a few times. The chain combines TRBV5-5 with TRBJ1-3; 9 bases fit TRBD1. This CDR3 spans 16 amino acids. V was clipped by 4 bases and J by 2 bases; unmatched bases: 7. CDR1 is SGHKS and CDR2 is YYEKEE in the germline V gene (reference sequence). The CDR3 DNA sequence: TGTGCCAGCAGCCCCCAAAGACAGGGGGCTGGAAACACCATATATTTT. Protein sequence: CASSPQRQGAGNTIYF.

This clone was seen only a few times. The CDR3 DNA sequence: TGTGCCAGCAGTGAAAACTGGTGGTCTTTCTTT. This codes for CASSENWWSFF. The chain links TRBV2 to TRBJ1-1, with D unclear. Germline V gene lookup returns CDR1 SNHLY and CDR2 FYNNEI. V lost 2 bases to trimming and J lost 12 bases, with 10 bases between them. This CDR3 region has 11 residues.

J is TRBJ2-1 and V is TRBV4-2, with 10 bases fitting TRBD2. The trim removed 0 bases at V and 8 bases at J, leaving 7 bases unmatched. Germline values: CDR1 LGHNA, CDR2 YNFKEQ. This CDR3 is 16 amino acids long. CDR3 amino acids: CASSQDFSGGAYEQFF. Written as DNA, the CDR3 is TGTGCCAGCAGCCAAGATTTCAGCGGGGGGGCGTATGAGCAGTTCTTC.

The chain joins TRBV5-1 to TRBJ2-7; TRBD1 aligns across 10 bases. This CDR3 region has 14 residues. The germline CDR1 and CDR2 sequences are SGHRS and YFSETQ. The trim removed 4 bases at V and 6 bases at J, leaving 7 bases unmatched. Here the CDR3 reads CASSRTGGLGEQYF. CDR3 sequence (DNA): TGCGCCAGCAGCCGGACAGGGGGTCTTGGCGAGCAGTACTTC.

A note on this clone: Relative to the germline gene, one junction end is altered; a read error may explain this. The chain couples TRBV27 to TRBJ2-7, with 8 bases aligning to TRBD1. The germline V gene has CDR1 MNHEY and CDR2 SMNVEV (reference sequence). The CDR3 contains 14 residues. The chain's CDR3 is CASSGSGGSHEQYF. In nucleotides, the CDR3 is TGTGCCAGCAGTGGGTCAGGGGGCTCCCACGAGCAGTACTTC.

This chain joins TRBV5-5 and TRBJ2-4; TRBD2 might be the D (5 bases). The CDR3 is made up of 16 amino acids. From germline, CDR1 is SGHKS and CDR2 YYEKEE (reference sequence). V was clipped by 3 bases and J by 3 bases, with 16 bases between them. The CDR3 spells CASSSWPGEGKNIQYF. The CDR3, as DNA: TGTGCCAGCAGCTCCTGGCCCGGTGAGGGCAAAAACATTCAGTACTTC.

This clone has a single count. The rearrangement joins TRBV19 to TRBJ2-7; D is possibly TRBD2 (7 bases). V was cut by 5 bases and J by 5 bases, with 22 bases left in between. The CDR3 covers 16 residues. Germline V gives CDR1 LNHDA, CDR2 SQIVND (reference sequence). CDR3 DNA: TGTGCCAGTAGTCCCAAGACTTCTCGGGGGGCCAACGAGCAGTACTTC. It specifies CASSPKTSRGANEQYF.

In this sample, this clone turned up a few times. The CDR3 protein is CASSHGGYEQYF. CDR3 sequence (DNA): TGTGCCAGTAGCCACGGCGGATACGAGCAGTACTTC. V gene TRBV19 combines with J gene TRBJ2-7; D ambiguous. The CDR3 spans 12 residues. Germline CDR1 is LNHDA and CDR2 is SQIVND (reference sequence). V lost 6 bases and J 4 bases, leaving 10 bases between the germline ends.

The CDR3 DNA sequence: TGTGCCAGCTCACCGAACCGCGGGACAGATTCTTCCCCCAATCAGCCCCAGCATTTT. It specifies CASSPNRGTDSSPNQPQHF. V and J are TRBV18 and TRBJ1-5; 7 positions agree with TRBD1. Germline V gene lookup returns CDR1 KGHSH and CDR2 LQKENI. CDR3 length equals 19 residues. The J segment lost 3 bases and the V segment lost 3 bases, leaving 17 bases of the junction unmatched.

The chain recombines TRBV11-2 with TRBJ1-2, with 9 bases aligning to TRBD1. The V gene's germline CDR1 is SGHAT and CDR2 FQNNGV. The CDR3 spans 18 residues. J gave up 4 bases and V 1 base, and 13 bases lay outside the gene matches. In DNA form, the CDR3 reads TGTGCCAGCAGCTTAGCTCCCCTTAAACAGGGGGCCAGCTATGGCTACACCTTC. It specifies CASSLAPLKQGASYGYTF.

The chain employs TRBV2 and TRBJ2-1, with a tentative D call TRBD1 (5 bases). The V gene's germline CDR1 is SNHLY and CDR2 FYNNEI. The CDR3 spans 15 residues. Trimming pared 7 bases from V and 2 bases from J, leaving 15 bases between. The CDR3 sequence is CASTESQGPYNEQFF. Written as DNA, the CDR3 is TGTGCCAGCACCGAAAGCCAGGGTCCCTACAATGAGCAGTTCTTC.

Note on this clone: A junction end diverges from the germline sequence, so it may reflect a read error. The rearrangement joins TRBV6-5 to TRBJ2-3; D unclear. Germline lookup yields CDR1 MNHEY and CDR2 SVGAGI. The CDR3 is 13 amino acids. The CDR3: CAISGFITDTQYF. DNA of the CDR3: TGTGCCATCAGTGGCTTCATCACAGATACGCAGTATTTT.

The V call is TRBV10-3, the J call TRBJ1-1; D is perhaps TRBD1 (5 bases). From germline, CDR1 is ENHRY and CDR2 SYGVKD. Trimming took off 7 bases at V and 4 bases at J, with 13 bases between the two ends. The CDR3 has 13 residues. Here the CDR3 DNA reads TGTGCCATCACCGGGGGGGGGACCACTGAAGCTTTCTTT. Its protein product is CAITGGGTTEAFF.

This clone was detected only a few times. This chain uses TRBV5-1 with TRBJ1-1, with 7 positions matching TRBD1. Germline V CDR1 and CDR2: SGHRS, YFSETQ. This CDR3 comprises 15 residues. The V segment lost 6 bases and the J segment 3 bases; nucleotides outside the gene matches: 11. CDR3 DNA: TGCGCCAGCACCCGAGAGGGGGCGAGGTACACTGAAGCTTTCTTT. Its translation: CASTREGARYTEAFF.

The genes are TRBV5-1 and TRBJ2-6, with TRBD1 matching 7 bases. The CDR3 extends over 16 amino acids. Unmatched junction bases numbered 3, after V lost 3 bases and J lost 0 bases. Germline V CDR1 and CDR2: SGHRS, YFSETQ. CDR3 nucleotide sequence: TGCGCCAGCAGCTCAGGGGGAAGCTCTGGGGCCAACGTCCTGACTTTC. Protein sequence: CASSSGGSSGANVLTF. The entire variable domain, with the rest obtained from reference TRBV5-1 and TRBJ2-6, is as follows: KAGVTQTPRYLIKTRGQQVTLSCSPISGHRSVSWYQQTPGQGLQFLFEYFSETQRNKGNFPGRFSGRQFSNSRSEMNVSTLELGDSALYLCASSSGGSSGANVLTFGAGSRLTVL.

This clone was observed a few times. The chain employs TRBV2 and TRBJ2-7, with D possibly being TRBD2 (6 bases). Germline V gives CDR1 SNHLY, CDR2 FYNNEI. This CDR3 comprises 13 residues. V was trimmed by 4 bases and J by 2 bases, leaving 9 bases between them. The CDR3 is CASSVGGPYEQYF. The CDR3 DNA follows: TGTGCCAGCAGTGTTGGAGGGCCCTACGAGCAGTACTTC. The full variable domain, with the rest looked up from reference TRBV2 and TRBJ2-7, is EPEVTQTPSHQVTQMGQEVILRCVPISNHLYFYWYRQILGQKVEFLVSFYNNEISEKSEIFDDQFSVERPDGSNFTLKIRSTKLEDSAMYFCASSVGGPYEQYFGPGTRLTVT.

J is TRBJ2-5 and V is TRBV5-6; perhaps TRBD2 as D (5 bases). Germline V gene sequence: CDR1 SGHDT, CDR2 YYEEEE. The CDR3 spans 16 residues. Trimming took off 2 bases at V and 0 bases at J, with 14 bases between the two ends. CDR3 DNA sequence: TGTGCCAGCAGCTTAAGACGGACTTGGTACCAAGAGACCCAGTACTTC. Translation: CASSLRRTWYQETQYF.

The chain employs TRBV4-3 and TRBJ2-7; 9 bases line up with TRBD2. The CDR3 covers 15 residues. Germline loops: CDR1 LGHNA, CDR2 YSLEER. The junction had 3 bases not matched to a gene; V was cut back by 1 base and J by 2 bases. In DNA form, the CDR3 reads TGCGCCAGCAGCCAAGCGACTAGCGGTCCCTACGAGCAGTACTTC. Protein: CASSQATSGPYEQYF.